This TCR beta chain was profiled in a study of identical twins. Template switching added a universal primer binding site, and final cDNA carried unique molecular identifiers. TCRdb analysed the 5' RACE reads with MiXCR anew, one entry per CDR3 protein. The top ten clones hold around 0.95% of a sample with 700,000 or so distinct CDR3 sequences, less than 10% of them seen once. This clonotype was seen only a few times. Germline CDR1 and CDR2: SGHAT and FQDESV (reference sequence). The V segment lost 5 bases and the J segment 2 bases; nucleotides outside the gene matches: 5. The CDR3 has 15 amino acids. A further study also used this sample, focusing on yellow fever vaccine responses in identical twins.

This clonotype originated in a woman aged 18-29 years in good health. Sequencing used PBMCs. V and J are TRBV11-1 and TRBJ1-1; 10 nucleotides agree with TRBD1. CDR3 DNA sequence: TGTGCCAGCAGCATCGGACAGGGGGATAACACTGAAGCTTTCTTT. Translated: CASSIGQGDNTEAFF.